These 26 T cell receptor beta chains were sequenced from one sample in a study of blood T cell repertoires in COVID-19 (dated by TCRdb to about 2020). Receptor libraries were prepared by the immunoSEQ multiplex PCR assay. TCRdb stores this immuneACCESS table with in-frame sequences only. Part of the clones is absent; in the studies checked, under half of the shortfall reflects unresolved V genes, and no reason is known for the rest. Within this sample are more than 95,000 clones, with approximately 82% of them counted one time only. Of the sample, approximately 2.3% is held by the ten largest clones. Specimen: peripheral blood. All receptors derive from a man under 40 with acute or convalescent COVID-19.

The chain employs TRBV7-9 and TRBJ1-1, with D possibly matching TRBD1 (6 bases). Per the germline V gene, CDR1 is SEHNR and CDR2 is FQNEAQ (reference sequence). Trimming removed 7 bases at V and 8 bases at J, with 11 bases between. The CDR3 totals 11 residues. The CDR3 nucleotides read TGTGCCAGCAAAGGGGACATCGAAGCTTTCTTT. It is translated as CASKGDIEAFF.

The chain is built from TRBV6-4 and TRBJ1-5; no firm D call. The germline V and J ends were trimmed by 3 bases and 3 bases, with 6 bases remaining between them. This CDR3 has 13 amino acids. Germline lookup yields CDR1 MRHNA and CDR2 SNTAGT. DNA for the CDR3: TGTGCCAGCAGTGAGAGCGTCAATCAGCCCCAGCATTTT. This codes for CASSESVNQPQHF.

This clone has only one observation. This CDR3 is CAWVAGTGTVGGYTF. The CDR3 region has the DNA TGTGCCTGGGTCGCCGGGACAGGGACCGTGGGTGGCTACACCTTC. The V call is TRBV30, the J call TRBJ1-2; 9 bases match TRBD1. Trimming cost V 5 bases and J 7 bases; bases outside gene matches: 14. Germline CDR1 is GTSNPN and CDR2 is SVGIG (reference sequence). This CDR3 has 15 residues.

The chain carries TRBV10-2 and TRBJ1-2; 8 nucleotides line up with TRBD1. V was clipped by 2 bases and J by 4 bases; unmatched bases: 6. CDR1 and CDR2 (germline): WSHSY, SAAADI. The CDR3 covers 15 residues. The CDR3 bases are TGCGCCAGCAGTGAGGTTCAGGGGGCGGGCTATGGCTACACCTTC. It specifies CASSEVQGAGYGYTF.

The chain has TRBV9 and TRBJ2-3, with a possible D match to TRBD2 (6 bases). This CDR3 spans 15 amino acids. Germline CDR1 SGDLS, CDR2 YYNGEE. The V end lost 3 bases, the J end lost 8 bases, and 19 bases lay between the germline ends. The CDR3 loop reads CASSDRAGPRVTQYF. The CDR3 DNA reads as TGTGCCAGCAGCGATCGAGCGGGCCCACGGGTTACGCAGTATTTT.

CDR3 DNA: TGTGCCAGCAGCTACGGACAAAGGGGGCGCGGATCACCCCTCCACTTT. Translated, it gives CASSYGQRGRGSPLHF. The rearrangement links TRBV6-6 to TRBJ1-6; TRBD1 matches 7 bases. Unmatched junction bases numbered 15, after V lost 6 bases and J lost 10 bases. This CDR3 is 16 amino acids long. Germline loops: CDR1 MNHNY, CDR2 SVGAGI (reference sequence).

The chain recombines TRBV18 with TRBJ2-1; 7 bases align to TRBD1. CDR3 length: 16 residues. From germline, CDR1 is KGHSH and CDR2 LQKENI. The trim removed 4 bases at V and 6 bases at J, leaving 12 bases unmatched. As DNA, the CDR3 is TGTGCCAGCTCACAGCAGACAGGGACCCTTTTCAATGAGCAGTTCTTC. This codes for CASSQQTGTLFNEQFF.

This chain uses TRBV27 with TRBJ1-1; possibly TRBD1 for D (5 bases). CDR1 and CDR2 from the germline V gene are MNHEY and SMNVEV (reference sequence). This CDR3 contains 14 residues. With 5 bases removed from V and 5 bases from J, the gap between germline ends came to 15 bases. The CDR3, as DNA: TGTGCCAGCAGTCTAGTAGCCCCAGGGACTGAAGCTTTCTTT. As protein: CASSLVAPGTEAFF.

This chain uses TRBV5-1 with TRBJ1-2; 7 nucleotides agree with TRBD1. After removal of 4 bases from V and 0 bases from J, the junction contained 3 bases not matched to a gene. The CDR3 loop spans 14 amino acids. Germline CDR1 and CDR2: SGHRS and YFSETQ. The CDR3 is CASSPGTANYGYTF. CDR3 nucleotides: TGCGCCAGCAGCCCCGGGACAGCTAACTATGGCTACACCTTC. The entire variable domain, with the rest obtained from reference TRBV5-1 and TRBJ1-2, is as follows: KAGVTQTPRYLIKTRGQQVTLSCSPISGHRSVSWYQQTPGQGLQFLFEYFSETQRNKGNFPGRFSGRQFSNSRSEMNVSTLELGDSALYLCASSPGTANYGYTFGSGTRLTVV.

The chain links TRBV13 to TRBJ2-1, with D perhaps matching TRBD1 (7 bases). The CDR3 is 15 amino acids. Germline CDR1 and CDR2: PRHDT and FYEKMQ (reference sequence). The ends were cut back, 4 bases at V and 9 bases at J, with 19 bases in the middle. The chain's CDR3 is CASSSSQGVAAEQFF. Written as DNA, the CDR3 is TGTGCCAGCAGCTCATCTCAGGGGGTAGCGGCTGAGCAGTTCTTC.

This chain links TRBV10-3 with TRBJ1-1; 7 bases agree with TRBD1. J gave up 5 bases and V 6 bases, and 12 bases lay outside the gene matches. The CDR3 loop spans 15 amino acids. CDR1 and CDR2 from the germline V gene are ENHRY and SYGVKD. In DNA, the CDR3 is TGTGCCATCAGGAAGGACAGGTCGAAGGGAACTGAAGCTTTCTTT. Residues: CAIRKDRSKGTEAFF.

This rearrangement joins TRBV6-6 to TRBJ2-4, with D perhaps TRBD1 (6 bases). CDR1 MNHNY and CDR2 SVGAGI come from the germline V gene (reference sequence). This CDR3 has 15 residues. Trimming took 2 bases from V and 0 from J, leaving 8 bases between them. The CDR3 region has the DNA TGTGCCAGCAGTTACCTGACAGGAGCCAAAAACATTCAGTACTTC. It translates to CASSYLTGAKNIQYF.

CDR3 nucleotides: TGTGCCAGCAGCTTAGCAACTAGCGGGGGTAGGAGCTCCTACGAGCAGTACTTC. This gives the protein CASSLATSGGRSSYEQYF. The chain is built from TRBV7-2 and TRBJ2-7, with 11 bases identical to TRBD2. Germline V gives CDR1 SGHTA, CDR2 FQGNSA. V trimming: 0 bases; J trimming: 0 bases; junction bases outside the gene matches: 7. This CDR3 has 18 amino acids.

This CDR3 reads CASSLDRIQNYGYTF. Here the CDR3 DNA reads TGTGCCAGCAGCTTAGACAGGATACAAAACTATGGCTACACCTTC. The rearrangement links TRBV7-2 to TRBJ1-2; a possible D gene is TRBD1 (5 bases). The CDR3 sequence is 15 residues long. Germline values: CDR1 SGHTA, CDR2 FQGNSA. The ends were cut back, 1 base at V and 2 bases at J, with 11 bases in the middle.

The chain recombines TRBV12-3 or TRBV12-4 with TRBJ2-2, with D maybe TRBD1 (6 bases). The CDR3 extends over 12 amino acids. V was trimmed by 3 bases and J by 13 bases, leaving 12 bases between them. This CDR3 reads CASSFVDRGLFF. CDR3 sequence (DNA): TGTGCCAGCAGTTTCGTGGACAGAGGGCTGTTTTTT.

The V and J genes are TRBV9 and TRBJ2-1; 8 nucleotides match TRBD2. The junction had 9 bases not matched to a gene; V was cut back by 1 base and J by 6 bases. Germline V lookup: CDR1 SGDLS, CDR2 YYNGEE. The CDR3 length is 16 residues. The CDR3 reads CASSVFSGLVANEQFF. The CDR3 nucleotides read TGTGCCAGCAGCGTATTTTCGGGACTAGTCGCCAATGAGCAGTTCTTC. Together with reference TRBV9 and TRBJ2-1, the CDR3 gives the full variable domain: DSGVTQTPKHLITATGQRVTLRCSPRSGDLSVYWYQQSLDQGLQFLIQYYNGEERAKGNILERFSAQQFPDLHSELNLSSLELGDSALYFCASSVFSGLVANEQFFGPGTRLTVL.

This chain links TRBV15 with TRBJ2-1; D is possibly TRBD1 (6 bases). V gave up 1 base and J gave up 8 bases, with 15 bases separating them. CDR1 is LNHNV, CDR2 YYDKDF, per germline (reference sequence). The CDR3 is 15 residues long. DNA for the CDR3: TGTGCCACCAGCAGAGTGCCCCCAGGGGCAGATGAGCAGTTCTTC. This encodes CATSRVPPGADEQFF.

The V gene is TRBV4-1, the J gene TRBJ1-1, with D tentatively TRBD1 (6 bases). Germline lookup yields CDR1 MGHRA and CDR2 YSYEKL. There are 14 residues in the CDR3. Trimming left V 4 bases short and J 6 bases short, with 15 bases between. This CDR3 reads CASSPTQGFAEAFF. The CDR3 nucleotides read TGCGCCAGCAGCCCGACCCAGGGGTTCGCTGAAGCTTTCTTT.

This rearrangement joins TRBV11-1 to TRBJ2-1, with unresolved D. Trimming shortened V by 5 bases and J by 8 bases, and 10 bases separated the two germline ends. Germline CDR1 and CDR2: SGHAT and FQDESV (reference sequence). The CDR3 is 12 amino acids. The CDR3 coding sequence is TGTGCCAGCAGCCTCCGGGTCGATGAGCAGTTCTTC. Protein product: CASSLRVDEQFF.

The CDR3 here is CASSYGQGAYEQYF. The CDR3 nucleotides read TGTGCCAGCAGTTACGGGCAGGGGGCCTACGAGCAGTACTTC. This chain connects TRBV6-5 to TRBJ2-7; the match to TRBD1 covers 7 bases. The CDR3 runs to 14 residues. From germline, CDR1 is MNHEY and CDR2 SVGAGI. V shed 2 bases and J 2 bases; nucleotides not matched to a gene: 3.

This chain connects TRBV9 to TRBJ2-1; no definite D call. Trimming cost V 2 bases and J 6 bases, with 9 bases left between them. The CDR3 is 13 amino acids. Germline CDR1 SGDLS, CDR2 YYNGEE. In nucleotides, the CDR3 is TGTGCCAGCAGCGTGGCTTCTCTCAATGAGCAGTTCTTC. It specifies CASSVASLNEQFF. The entire variable domain, with the rest obtained from reference TRBV9 and TRBJ2-1, is as follows: DSGVTQTPKHLITATGQRVTLRCSPRSGDLSVYWYQQSLDQGLQFLIQYYNGEERAKGNILERFSAQQFPDLHSELNLSSLELGDSALYFCASSVASLNEQFFGPGTRLTVL.

This chain joins TRBV4-2 and TRBJ1-6; 8 bases agree with TRBD1. The V gene's germline CDR1 is LGHNA and CDR2 YNFKEQ. With V trimmed by 0 bases and J by 0 bases, 16 bases remained unmatched. CDR3 length: 22 amino acids. The CDR3 DNA is TGTGCCAGCAGCCAAGATCCCTGGACAGGGCCTCTCAAAGGCTCCTATAATTCACCCCTCCACTTT. It codes for CASSQDPWTGPLKGSYNSPLHF.

J is TRBJ1-5 and V is TRBV11-1, with D unresolved. Per the germline V gene, CDR1 is SGHAT and CDR2 is FQDESV (reference sequence). The germline V and J ends were trimmed by 0 bases and 3 bases, with 3 bases remaining between them. The CDR3 is 13 residues long. CDR3 DNA sequence: TGTGCCAGCAGCTTAGCCCTCAATCAGCCCCAGCATTTT. Its translation is CASSLALNQPQHF. The whole variable domain, filled in from reference TRBV11-1 and TRBJ1-5, reads EAEVAQSPRYKITEKSQAVAFWCDPISGHATLYWYRQILGQGPELLVQFQDESVVDDSQLPKDRFSAERLKGVDSTLKIQPAELGDSAMYLCASSLALNQPQHFGDGTRLSIL.

The rearrangement uses TRBV7-3 and TRBJ2-1, with 9 positions matching TRBD2. V lost 4 bases, J lost 0 bases, and 13 bases stayed unmatched. The CDR3 totals 19 residues. Germline V CDR1 and CDR2: SGHTA, FQGTGA. In DNA form, the CDR3 reads TGTGCCAGCAGCTCCCCGGCCTCCGGACTAGCGAGCTCCTACAATGAGCAGTTCTTC. It codes for CASSSPASGLASSYNEQFF.

The CDR3 loop reads CASRPTAPTKTQYF. CDR3 DNA sequence: TGTGCCAGCAGACCTACTGCACCGACAAAGACCCAGTACTTC. This chain links TRBV6-5 with TRBJ2-5; no clear D gene. This CDR3 region has 14 residues. Germline loops: CDR1 MNHEY, CDR2 SVGAGI. With 6 bases removed from V and 6 bases from J, the gap between germline ends came to 17 bases.

The J gene is TRBJ2-6, the V gene TRBV6-2 or TRBV6-3, with a possible D match to TRBD2 (6 bases). The CDR3 has 18 residues. The V gene lost 0 bases and the J gene lost 0 bases, with 12 bases spanning the gap. CDR1 is MNHEY, CDR2 SVGEGT, per germline. The CDR3 is CASSYSGGAASGANVLTF. CDR3 nucleotides: TGTGCCAGCAGTTACTCTGGCGGGGCGGCCTCTGGGGCCAACGTCCTGACTTTC.